Presented here are 30 T cell receptor beta chains from one specimen sequenced in a study of T cells in tumors after PD-1 blockade. The assay was immunoSEQ multiplex PCR, and TCRdb's table has in-frame clones only and misses some. The data contain 13,000 to 15,000 clones, about 67% of them singletons. Specimen: tumor tissue, collected after anti-PD-1 treatment. The receptors come from a human donor with cutaneous squamous cell carcinoma.

This clone was recorded a few times. This chain uses TRBV3-1 (or the pseudogene TRBV3-2) with TRBJ2-2; 13 nucleotides agree with TRBD2. The J segment lost 6 bases and the V segment lost 4 bases, leaving 11 bases of the junction unmatched. This CDR3 has 18 residues. Germline-derived CDR1 and CDR2 are LGHDT and YNNKEL (reference sequence). CDR3 bases: TGTGCCAGCAGCCTTCCCCCCGGACTAGCGGGGGCCCCCGGGGAGCTGTTTTTT. Translation: CASSLPPGLAGAPGELFF.

The DNA of the CDR3 is TGTGCCAGCTCACGCCTAGAGACAGAGAGCTCTGGAAACACCATATATTTT. Translated: CASSRLETESSGNTIYF. The J gene is TRBJ1-3, the V gene TRBV18, with a weak D call TRBD1 (5 bases). There are 17 residues in the CDR3. Trimming stripped 4 bases from V and 0 bases from J, with 16 bases between. Germline lookup yields CDR1 KGHSH and CDR2 LQKENI.

The chain combines TRBV7-8 with TRBJ2-3, with D hard to call. Germline assignment: CDR1 SGHVS and CDR2 FQNEAQ. The CDR3 has 13 amino acids. The V gene lost 1 base and the J gene lost 8 bases, with 10 bases spanning the gap. Here the CDR3 reads CASSLGNLGTQYF. CDR3 sequence (DNA): TGTGCCAGCAGCTTAGGCAACTTGGGTACGCAGTATTTT.

This sequence joins TRBV27 and TRBJ2-1, with D possibly matching TRBD2 (6 bases). The CDR3 loop spans 16 amino acids. V lost 4 bases and J lost 0, with 13 bases in between. The V gene's germline CDR1 is MNHEY and CDR2 SMNVEV (reference sequence). The CDR3 nucleotides read TGTGCCAGCAGTTCCGGGGGTTTGTTCTCCTACAATGAGCAGTTCTTC. Its protein product is CASSSGGLFSYNEQFF.

This CDR3 is CASSLFAQTYEQYF. DNA for the CDR3: TGTGCCAGCAGTTTATTTGCACAGACATACGAGCAGTACTTC. The rearrangement links TRBV28 to TRBJ2-7; D remains ambiguous. V shed 1 base and J shed 4 bases, with 11 bases lying between them. This CDR3 is built from 14 residues. Germline lookup yields CDR1 MDHEN and CDR2 SYDVKM.

This chain connects TRBV5-6 to TRBJ2-7; D is uncertain. V gave up 0 bases and J gave up 2 bases, with 6 bases separating them. CDR3 length equals 13 residues. Germline V gene sequence: CDR1 SGHDT, CDR2 YYEEEE. The CDR3 DNA follows: TGTGCCAGCAGCTTGGTGCACACCTACGAGCAGTACTTC. This encodes CASSLVHTYEQYF. Together with reference TRBV5-6 and TRBJ2-7, the CDR3 gives the full variable domain: DAGVTQSPTHLIKTRGQQVTLRCSPKSGHDTVSWYQQALGQGPQFIFQYYEEEERQRGNFPDRFSGHQFPNYSSELNVNALLLGDSALYLCASSLVHTYEQYFGPGTRLTVT.

Notes on this clone: Compared with germline, one end of the junction differs, possibly owing to a read error. J is TRBJ1-1 and V is TRBV27; no reliable D call. Germline V gene data show CDR1 as MNHEY and CDR2 as SMNVEV (reference sequence). This CDR3 contains 12 residues. The CDR3 reads CAITPPNAEAFF. The CDR3 bases are TGTGCCATCACCCCCCCGAACGCTGAAGCTTTCTTT.

This clone has just a few counts. The gene calls are TRBV11-1 and TRBJ1-1, with D tentatively TRBD1 (6 bases). Trimming took off 0 bases at V and 5 bases at J, with 10 bases between the two ends. There are 14 residues in the CDR3. In germline, CDR1 is SGHAT, CDR2 FQDESV (reference sequence). The CDR3 coding sequence is TGTGCCAGCAGCTTAGCGCTAGGGGGTACTGAAGCTTTCTTT. This gives the protein CASSLALGGTEAFF.

This clone is medium-sized by share. V usage is TRBV5-6 and J usage is TRBJ2-5, with D maybe TRBD1 (5 bases). The CDR3 runs to 17 residues. The ends were cut back, 4 bases at V and 1 base at J, with 20 bases in the middle. Looked up from germline, CDR1 is SGHDT and CDR2 is YYEEEE. The CDR3 region is CASSHDPTDITQETQYF. The DNA of the CDR3 is TGTGCCAGCAGCCACGACCCGACAGACATAACCCAAGAGACCCAGTACTTC.

V usage is TRBV7-9 and J usage is TRBJ2-3; D perhaps matches TRBD2 (5 bases). The CDR3 contains 14 residues. Germline V gene sequence: CDR1 SEHNR, CDR2 FQNEAQ (reference sequence). Trimming shortened V by 4 bases and J by 4 bases, and 12 bases separated the two germline ends. CDR3 in amino acids: CASSSPGLADTQYF. CDR3 nucleotides: TGTGCCAGCAGCTCCCCGGGGTTAGCAGATACGCAGTATTTT. Looking up the rest from reference TRBV7-9 and TRBJ2-3 gives the full variable domain: DTGVSQNPRHKITKRGQNVTFRCDPISEHNRLYWYRQTLGQGPEFLTYFQNEAQLEKSRLLSDRFSAERPKGSFSTLEIQRTEQGDSAMYLCASSSPGLADTQYFGPGTRLTVL.

The chain carries TRBV27 and TRBJ2-1; unclear D gene. This CDR3 is built from 12 residues. The germline V and J ends were trimmed by 3 bases and 1 base, with 1 base remaining between them. The germline V gene encodes CDR1 MNHEY and CDR2 SMNVEV (reference sequence). The CDR3 here is CASSLSYNEQFF. In DNA form, the CDR3 reads TGTGCCAGCAGTTTGTCCTACAATGAGCAGTTCTTC.

The chain links TRBV5-8 to TRBJ2-1; 12 nucleotides align to TRBD2. From germline, CDR1 is SGHTS and CDR2 YDEGEE. CDR3 length: 16 amino acids. V trimming: 4 bases; J trimming: 3 bases; junction bases outside the gene matches: 5. The CDR3: CASSGLAGTSYNEQFF. CDR3 DNA: TGTGCCAGCAGCGGACTAGCGGGGACGAGCTACAATGAGCAGTTCTTC.

CDR3 DNA: TGTGCCAGCAGTGAACCCATCCTAGGCGAGCAGTTCTTC. Amino acids: CASSEPILGEQFF. V gene TRBV25-1 combines with J gene TRBJ2-1, with unresolved D. Between the trimmed V and J ends, which lost 2 bases and 10 bases, there was a span of 12 bases. The CDR3 is 13 amino acids. The germline CDR1 and CDR2 sequences are MGHDK and SYGVNS.

For the CDR3, the DNA is TGTGCCAGCAGCTTAGGTACCGGACAGGGCACAGAGACCCAGTACTTC. Its translation is CASSLGTGQGTETQYF. J is TRBJ2-5 and V is TRBV11-3; 8 bases line up with TRBD1. Per germline, CDR1 SGHNT and CDR2 YENEEA. The CDR3 is 16 amino acids. After removal of 1 base from V and 4 bases from J, the junction contained 8 bases not matched to a gene.

The chain carries TRBV20-1 and TRBJ1-3, with 7 bases lining up with TRBD1. Germline values: CDR1 DFQATT, CDR2 SNEGSKA (reference sequence). The junction had 10 bases not matched to a gene; V was cut back by 3 bases and J by 5 bases. CDR3 size: 15 residues. The CDR3 DNA reads as TGCAGTGCTAGTAAGGGGGCGCTAGGTAGAAACACCATATATTTT. Its translation is CSASKGALGRNTIYF.

J is TRBJ1-2 and V is TRBV3-1 (or the pseudogene TRBV3-2); unclear D gene. The CDR3 is made up of 13 amino acids. Trimming took off 5 bases at V and 3 bases at J, with 10 bases between the two ends. Germline values: CDR1 LGHDT, CDR2 YNNKEL (reference sequence). The CDR3, as DNA: TGTGCCAGCAGCGAACAGCGATACTATGGCTACACCTTC. Protein: CASSEQRYYGYTF.

The genes are TRBV4-2 and TRBJ2-2; 10 positions agree with TRBD2. Germline assignment: CDR1 LGHNA and CDR2 YNFKEQ. The CDR3 contains 18 residues. V shed 0 bases and J 11 bases; nucleotides not matched to a gene: 15. This chain's CDR3 is CASSQEGSGGARSIELFF. CDR3 nucleotide sequence: TGTGCCAGCAGCCAAGAAGGAAGCGGGGGGGCTAGATCAATAGAGCTGTTTTTT.

In DNA, the CDR3 is TGTGCCAGCAGCTTAAATGCAGCTACCACTGAAGCTTTCTTT. Protein sequence: CASSLNAATTEAFF. The genes are TRBV7-3 and TRBJ1-1; D gene unclear. This CDR3 contains 14 residues. V dropped 1 base and J dropped 4 bases, with 10 bases sitting between them. Germline CDR1 and CDR2: SGHTA and FQGTGA.

This chain links TRBV18 with TRBJ2-7; perhaps TRBD1 as D (6 bases). Trimming stripped 2 bases from V and 4 bases from J, with 12 bases between. Per the germline V gene, CDR1 is KGHSH and CDR2 is LQKENI. This CDR3 has 14 amino acids. CDR3 residues: CASSPGAGDYEQYF. As DNA, the CDR3 is TGTGCCAGCTCACCAGGTGCAGGGGATTACGAGCAGTACTTC.

The rearrangement uses TRBV7-9 and TRBJ1-1; D remains unclear. This CDR3 is built from 13 residues. Per germline, CDR1 SEHNR and CDR2 FQNEAQ (reference sequence). V lost 5 bases, J lost 6 bases, and 13 bases lay in between. CDR3 amino acids: CASSPDGLAEAFF. The DNA of the CDR3 is TGTGCCAGCAGCCCAGACGGGTTGGCTGAAGCTTTCTTT.

The rearrangement uses TRBV1 and TRBJ2-5; TRBD2, the table's D call, was not compared with the DNA. TRBV1 is a recognized pseudogene. This CDR3 has 13 residues. The CDR3 sequence: CTSSPRGEGTQYF. The CDR3 region has the DNA TGCACCAGCAGCCCGCGGGGGGAGGGGACCCAGTACTTC.

The chain combines TRBV6-6 with TRBJ1-4; 7 bases map to TRBD1. Germline CDR1 MNHNY, CDR2 SVGAGI (reference sequence). The V gene end was trimmed by 6 bases and the J gene end by 0 bases; junction bases not matched to a gene: 4. The CDR3 covers 15 residues. The DNA for the CDR3 is TGTGCCAGCAGCGACAGGGATGCAACTAATGAAAAACTGTTTTTT. As protein: CASSDRDATNEKLFF.

This clone was observed a handful of times. The chain combines TRBV18 with TRBJ2-2; 9 bases fit TRBD1. The CDR3 consists of 16 residues. V shed 3 bases and J 8 bases; nucleotides not matched to a gene: 10. Germline assignment: CDR1 KGHSH and CDR2 LQKENI. CDR3 bases: TGTGCCAGCTCACCCGCGGGACAGGGCGGTACGGGGGAGCTGTTTTTT. Its translation: CASSPAGQGGTGELFF.

V gene TRBV6-2 or TRBV6-3 combines with J gene TRBJ2-2; D might be TRBD1 (6 bases). Between the trimmed V and J ends, which lost 4 bases and 4 bases, there was a span of 13 bases. This CDR3 comprises 15 residues. In germline, CDR1 is MNHEY, CDR2 SVGEGT. The CDR3 DNA is TGTGCCAGCAGTTTCGGACAGCGGTTCACCGGGGAGCTGTTTTTT. Its translation is CASSFGQRFTGELFF.

This clone was observed a few times. The gene calls are TRBV7-2 and TRBJ2-2; D unclear. The CDR3 is 14 amino acids. The V gene's germline CDR1 is SGHTA and CDR2 FQGNSA. V shed 2 bases and J shed 3 bases, with 7 bases lying between them. CDR3 amino acids: CASSLNLYTGELFF. The DNA of the CDR3 is TGTGCCAGCAGCTTAAACCTGTACACCGGGGAGCTGTTTTTT.

The V call is TRBV11-2, the J call TRBJ1-2; a possible D gene is TRBD1 (5 bases). CDR1 is SGHAT, CDR2 FQNNGV, per germline. V was cut by 0 bases and J by 7 bases, with 21 bases left in between. This CDR3 has 17 residues. The CDR3 is CASSLDGQRQGGTGYTF. CDR3 sequence (DNA): TGTGCCAGCAGCTTAGATGGTCAACGGCAGGGCGGAACTGGCTACACCTTC.

The J gene is TRBJ1-1, the V gene TRBV30; D uncertain. V was clipped by 3 bases and J by 7 bases, with 3 bases between them. CDR1 and CDR2 (germline): GTSNPN, SVGIG (reference sequence). The CDR3 is 9 residues long. The CDR3 reads CAWSREAFF. The CDR3 DNA follows: TGTGCCTGGAGCCGTGAAGCTTTCTTT.

The chain uses TRBV11-3 and TRBJ2-6; 7 bases are shared with TRBD1. The CDR3 sequence is 17 residues long. Per the germline V gene, CDR1 is SGHNT and CDR2 is YENEEA. The V and J ends lost 5 bases and 2 bases, in that order; junction bases with no gene match: 9. This CDR3 reads CASSRQGGSPGANVLTF. The CDR3 coding sequence is TGTGCCAGCAGCCGACAGGGTGGATCGCCTGGGGCCAACGTCCTGACTTTC.

The chain has TRBV9 and TRBJ1-5; 8 bases agree with TRBD1. The CDR3 consists of 15 residues. V lost 4 bases, J lost 2 bases, and 5 bases stayed unmatched. Per the germline V gene, CDR1 is SGDLS and CDR2 is YYNGEE. CDR3 bases: TGTGCCAGCAGCCCAGAGGACAGGGGCAATCAGCCCCAGCATTTT. Translating it yields CASSPEDRGNQPQHF. Full variable domain (outside the CDR3, taken from reference TRBV9 and TRBJ1-5): DSGVTQTPKHLITATGQRVTLRCSPRSGDLSVYWYQQSLDQGLQFLIQYYNGEERAKGNILERFSAQQFPDLHSELNLSSLELGDSALYFCASSPEDRGNQPQHFGDGTRLSIL.

J is TRBJ2-2 and V is TRBV3-1 (or the pseudogene TRBV3-2); D is unresolved. The V end was cut by 0 bases, the J end by 8 bases, with 7 bases between. The CDR3 has 13 residues. Per germline, CDR1 LGHDT and CDR2 YNNKEL (reference sequence). The chain's CDR3 is CASSQDRTGELFF. The CDR3, as DNA: TGTGCCAGCAGCCAAGATCGTACAGGGGAGCTGTTTTTT.